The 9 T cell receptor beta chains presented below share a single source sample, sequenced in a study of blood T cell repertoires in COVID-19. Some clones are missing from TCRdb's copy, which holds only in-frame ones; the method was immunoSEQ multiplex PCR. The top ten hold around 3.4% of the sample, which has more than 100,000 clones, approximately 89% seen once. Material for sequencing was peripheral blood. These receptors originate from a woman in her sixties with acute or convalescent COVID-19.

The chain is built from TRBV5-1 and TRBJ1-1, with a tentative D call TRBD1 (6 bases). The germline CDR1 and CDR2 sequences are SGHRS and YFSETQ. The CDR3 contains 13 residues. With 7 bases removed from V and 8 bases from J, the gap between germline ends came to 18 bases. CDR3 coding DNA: TGCGCCAGCCGGACAGCAGGGTTCGGCGAAGCTTTCTTT. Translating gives CASRTAGFGEAFF.

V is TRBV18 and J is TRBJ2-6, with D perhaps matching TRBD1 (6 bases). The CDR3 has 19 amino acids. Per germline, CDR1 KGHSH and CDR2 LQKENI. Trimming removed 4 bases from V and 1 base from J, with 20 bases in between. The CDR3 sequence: CASSLRTATLRSGANVLTF. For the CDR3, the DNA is TGTGCCAGCTCACTCCGGACAGCAACCTTACGTTCTGGGGCCAACGTCCTGACTTTC.

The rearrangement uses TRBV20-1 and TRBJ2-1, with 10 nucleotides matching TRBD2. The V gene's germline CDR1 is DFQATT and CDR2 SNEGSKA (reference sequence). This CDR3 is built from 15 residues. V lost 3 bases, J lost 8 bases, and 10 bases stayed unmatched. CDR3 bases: TGCAGTGCTAGTCCTTTAGCGGGAGGAAGGGATGAGCAGTTCTTC. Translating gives CSASPLAGGRDEQFF.

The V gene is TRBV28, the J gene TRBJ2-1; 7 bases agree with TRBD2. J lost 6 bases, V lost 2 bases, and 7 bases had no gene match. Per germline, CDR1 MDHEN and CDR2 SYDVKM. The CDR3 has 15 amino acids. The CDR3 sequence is CASSLAGVAPNEQFF. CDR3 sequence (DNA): TGTGCCAGCAGTTTAGCGGGAGTCGCCCCCAATGAGCAGTTCTTC.

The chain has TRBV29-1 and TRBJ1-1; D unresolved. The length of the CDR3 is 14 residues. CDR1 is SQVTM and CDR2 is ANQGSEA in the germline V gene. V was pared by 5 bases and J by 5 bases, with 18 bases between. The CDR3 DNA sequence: TGCAGCGTTAGCCCGGGAGGAAGAGATACTGAAGCTTTCTTT. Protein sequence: CSVSPGGRDTEAFF.

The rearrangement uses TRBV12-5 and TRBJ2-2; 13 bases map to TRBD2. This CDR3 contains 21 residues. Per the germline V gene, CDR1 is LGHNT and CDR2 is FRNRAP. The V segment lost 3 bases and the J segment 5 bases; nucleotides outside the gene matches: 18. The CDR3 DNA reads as TGTGCTAGTGGTTTAGAAGACGGGACTAGCGGGATGGTCTTTATAACCGGGGAGCTGTTTTTT. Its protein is CASGLEDGTSGMVFITGELFF.

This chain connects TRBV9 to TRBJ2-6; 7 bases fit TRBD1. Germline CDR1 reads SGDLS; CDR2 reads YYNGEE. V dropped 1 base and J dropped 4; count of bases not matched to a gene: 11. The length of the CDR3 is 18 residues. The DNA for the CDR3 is TGTGCCAGCAGCGTAACAGGGGATTCGAGGACCGGGGCCAACGTCCTGACTTTC. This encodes CASSVTGDSRTGANVLTF.

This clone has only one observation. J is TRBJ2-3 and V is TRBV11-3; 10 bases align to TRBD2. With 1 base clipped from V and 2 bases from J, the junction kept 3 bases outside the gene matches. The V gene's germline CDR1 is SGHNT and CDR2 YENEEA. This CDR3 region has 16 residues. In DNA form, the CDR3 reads TGTGCCAGCAGCTTAGCTAGCGGGAGAATCACAGATACGCAGTATTTT. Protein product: CASSLASGRITDTQYF.

In DNA, the CDR3 is TGTGCCAGCAGCTTAGGGGGGACCCCCGGAGGGCATGGCTACACCTTC. Its protein product is CASSLGGTPGGHGYTF. The V call is TRBV7-9, the J call TRBJ1-2, with D possibly TRBD1 on 5 matching bases. The V end lost 1 base, the J end lost 6 bases, and 18 bases lay between the germline ends. Germline V CDR1 and CDR2: SEHNR, FQNEAQ (reference sequence). The CDR3 is 16 residues long.